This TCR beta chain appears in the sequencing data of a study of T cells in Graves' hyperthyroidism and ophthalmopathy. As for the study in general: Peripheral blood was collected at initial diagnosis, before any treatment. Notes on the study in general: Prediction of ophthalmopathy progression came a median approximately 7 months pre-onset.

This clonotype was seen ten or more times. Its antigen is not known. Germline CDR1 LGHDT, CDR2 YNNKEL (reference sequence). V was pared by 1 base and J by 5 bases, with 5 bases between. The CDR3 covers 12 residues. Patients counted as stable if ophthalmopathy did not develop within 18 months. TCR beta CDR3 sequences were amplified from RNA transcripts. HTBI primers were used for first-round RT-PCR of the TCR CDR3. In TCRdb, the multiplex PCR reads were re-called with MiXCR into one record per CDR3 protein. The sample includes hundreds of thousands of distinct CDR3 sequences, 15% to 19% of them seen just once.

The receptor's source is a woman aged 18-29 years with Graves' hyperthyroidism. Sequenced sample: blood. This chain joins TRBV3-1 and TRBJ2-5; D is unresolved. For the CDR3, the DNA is TGTGCCAGCAGCCAAGGATCGGAGACCCAGTACTTC. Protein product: CASSQGSETQYF.